The 5 T cell receptor beta chains below were found in one sample sequenced in a study of technical replicates of blood from a handful of donors. Repertoires were generated with immunoSEQ multiplex PCR, while TCRdb's copy carries only in-frame clones and drops some. This table holds around 97,000 clones, about 94% found once. Sequenced input: T cells isolated from PBMCs. The origin of the receptors is a human donor in good health.

This clone appeared once. The rearrangement joins TRBV18 to TRBJ2-5; D call uncertain. Germline lookup yields CDR1 KGHSH and CDR2 LQKENI. V was trimmed by 0 bases and J by 7 bases, leaving 6 bases between them. This CDR3 is built from 12 residues. The DNA for the CDR3 is TGTGCCAGCTCACCACCGGAGAGGACCCAGTACTTC. Its protein product is CASSPPERTQYF.

The gene calls are TRBV11-3 and TRBJ2-2; 9 positions match TRBD1. With V trimmed by 2 bases and J by 5 bases, 9 bases remained unmatched. This CDR3 is built from 17 residues. Germline V gene sequence: CDR1 SGHNT, CDR2 YENEEA. The CDR3 bases are TGTGCCAGCAGCTTAAGTTATATGGGGACAGGGACCGGGGAGCTGTTTTTT. Translating it yields CASSLSYMGTGTGELFF.

A single count supports this clone. CDR3 DNA: TGTGCCAGCAGCCCGCAGGGGGGTGGCTACACCTTC. This gives the protein CASSPQGGGYTF. The chain carries TRBV7-8 and TRBJ1-2; 7 bases fit TRBD1. V lost 5 bases to trimming and J lost 7 bases; unmatched junction nucleotides: 4. This CDR3 has 12 amino acids. Germline V gives CDR1 SGHVS, CDR2 FQNEAQ.

The chain couples TRBV14 to TRBJ2-1; D is possibly TRBD2 (6 bases). In germline, CDR1 is SGHDN, CDR2 FVKESK. The CDR3 runs to 16 residues. V was cut by 5 bases and J by 7 bases, with 21 bases left in between. Written as DNA, the CDR3 is TGTGCCAGCAGCACTTCCGGGCTAGCGAGCTCTAATGAGCAGTTCTTC. Protein sequence: CASSTSGLASSNEQFF.

The rearrangement uses TRBV27 and TRBJ2-7; 11 bases are shared with TRBD2. CDR1 is MNHEY, CDR2 SMNVEV, per germline (reference sequence). The V segment lost 4 bases and the J segment 4 bases; nucleotides outside the gene matches: 3. The CDR3 covers 14 residues. CDR3 amino acids: CASSSPSGRYEQYF. DNA of the CDR3: TGTGCCAGCAGTTCGCCTAGCGGGAGGTACGAGCAGTACTTC.